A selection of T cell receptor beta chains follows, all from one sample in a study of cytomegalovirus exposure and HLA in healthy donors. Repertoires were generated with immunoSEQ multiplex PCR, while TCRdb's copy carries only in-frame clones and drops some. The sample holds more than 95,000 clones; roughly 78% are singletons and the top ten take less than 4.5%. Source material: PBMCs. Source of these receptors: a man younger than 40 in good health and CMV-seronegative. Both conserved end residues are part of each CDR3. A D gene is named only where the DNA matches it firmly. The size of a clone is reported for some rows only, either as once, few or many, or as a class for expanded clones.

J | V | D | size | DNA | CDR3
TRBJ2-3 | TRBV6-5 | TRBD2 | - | TGTGCCAGCAGCTTCCTAGCGGGGGAAGCAGATACGCAGTATTTT | CASSFLAGEADTQYF
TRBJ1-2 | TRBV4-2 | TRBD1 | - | TGTGCCAGCAGCCACCCCGGGACAGGGACCTATGGCTACACCTTC | CASSHPGTGTYGYTF
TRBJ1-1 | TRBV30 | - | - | TGTGCCTGGAGCCTAGGATTGGGGCAAGAAGCTTTCTTT | CAWSLGLGQEAFF
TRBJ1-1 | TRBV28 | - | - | TGTGCCAGCAGTTTATACGGCGGCATCTCTGAAGCTTTCTTT | CASSLYGGISEAFF
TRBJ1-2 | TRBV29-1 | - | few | TGCAGCGTTGGTGTGGGGGCGGGCTACACCTTC | CSVGVGAGYTF
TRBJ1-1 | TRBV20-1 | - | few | TGCAGTCCCCTAGGAGAAACTGAAGCTTTCTTT | CSPLGETEAFF
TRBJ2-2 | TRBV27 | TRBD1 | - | TGTGCCAGCAGTTTTGTATTGGGGACAGGGGTCACCGGGGAGCTGTTTTTT | CASSFVLGTGVTGELFF
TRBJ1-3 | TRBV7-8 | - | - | TGTGCCAGCAGCTCACAGACAGGATTCTCTGGAAACACCATATATTTT | CASSSQTGFSGNTIYF
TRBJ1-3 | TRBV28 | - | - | TGTGCCAGCAGTCAACAGGGTTACGGAAACACCATATATTTT | CASSQQGYGNTIYF
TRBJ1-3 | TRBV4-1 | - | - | TGCGCCAGCAGCCGCCGCCAGGGCTCTGGAAACACCATATATTTT | CASSRRQGSGNTIYF
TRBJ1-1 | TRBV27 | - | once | TGTGCCAGCGGCACCCGCTCAGGGTGGACTGAAGCTTTCTTT | CASGTRSGWTEAFF
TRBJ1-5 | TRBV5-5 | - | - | TGTGCCAGCAGCTTGGCCTCGGAGAATCAGCCCCAGCATTTT | CASSLASENQPQHF
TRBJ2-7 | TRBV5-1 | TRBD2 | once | TGCGCCAGCAGCCTAAGGACTAGCGGGGGGACAAAGACCTACGAGCAGTACTTC | CASSLRTSGGTKTYEQYF
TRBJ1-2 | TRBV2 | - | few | TGTGCCCTGGGGCAGAACTATGGCTACACCTTC | CALGQNYGYTF
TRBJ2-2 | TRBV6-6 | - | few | TGTGCCAGCAGTTATAATAAGAGAAACACCGGGGAGCTGTTTTTT | CASSYNKRNTGELFF
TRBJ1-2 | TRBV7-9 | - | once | TGTGCCAGCAGCATTACAGGGAATACCAACTATGGCTACACCTTC | CASSITGNTNYGYTF
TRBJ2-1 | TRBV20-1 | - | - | TGCAGCGTCCGAGCAATCGATGAGCAGTTCTTC | CSVRAIDEQFF
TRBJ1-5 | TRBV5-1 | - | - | TGCGCCAGCAGCTTGGCCCCGGATCAGCCCCAGCATTTT | CASSLAPDQPQHF
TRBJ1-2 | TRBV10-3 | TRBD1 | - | TGTGCCATCAGGGGACAGGCCTATGGCTACACCTTC | CAIRGQAYGYTF
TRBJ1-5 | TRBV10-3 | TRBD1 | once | TGTGCCATCAGCCCTGGACAGGGGGCCGGTCAGCCCCAGCATTTT | CAISPGQGAGQPQHF
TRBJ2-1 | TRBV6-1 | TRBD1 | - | TGTGCCAGCAGTGATTCCCCAGGACAGGTTCAGTTCTTC | CASSDSPGQVQFF
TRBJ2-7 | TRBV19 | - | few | TGTGCCAGTAGTATAGTTCGGGGTTCCTACGAGCAGTACTTC | CASSIVRGSYEQYF
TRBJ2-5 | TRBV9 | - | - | TGTGCCAGCAGCCCGACCAGCGGCCAAGAGACCCAGTACTTC | CASSPTSGQETQYF
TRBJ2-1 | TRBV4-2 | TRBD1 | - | TGTGCCAGCAGCCTAGACAGGGGGTACAATGAGCAGTTCTTC | CASSLDRGYNEQFF
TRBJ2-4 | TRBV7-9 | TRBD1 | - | TGTGCCAGCAGCTCCGGGACAGGAGTGGACATTCAGTACTTC | CASSSGTGVDIQYF
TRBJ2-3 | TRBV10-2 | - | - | TGCGCCAGCAGTGAGTCAGGCGGATTAGGAACGGATACGCAGTATTTT | CASSESGGLGTDTQYF